The rows below give T cell receptor beta chains drawn from one sample of a study of graft-versus-host responses after intestinal transplantation. TCRdb's copy holds only in-frame clones and misses some; the assay was immunoSEQ multiplex PCR. The sample holds approximately 49,000 clones; roughly 90% are singletons and the top ten take 0.5% to 0.7%. These receptors lack a known antigen. Here the sequenced sample was unstimulated CD4+ T cells sorted from spleen or lymph node cells, taken before transplant. The receptors originated from a human donor who was the organ donor for an intestinal transplant. Each CDR3 is given with its conserved first and last residue. The D gene is left open where the match is weak. Expanded clones are given a class, and other clones once, few, many or no size at all.

v_call: TRBV19; d_call: TRBD2; clone_size: -; j_call: TRBJ2-5; cdr3_nt: TGTGCCAGTAGCCCAGCGGGAGCAGAGACCCAGTACTTC; cdr3_aa: CASSPAGAETQYF
v_call: TRBV28; d_call: TRBD1; clone_size: -; j_call: TRBJ2-5; cdr3_nt: TGTGCCAGCAGTTCAGGACAGGTTGGCCAAGAGACCCAGTACTTC; cdr3_aa: CASSSGQVGQETQYF
v_call: TRBV20-1; d_call: -; clone_size: -; j_call: TRBJ2-3; cdr3_nt: TGCAGTGCTCAGGAGGCGGATACGCAGTATTTT; cdr3_aa: CSAQEADTQYF
v_call: TRBV6-6; d_call: TRBD1; clone_size: once; j_call: TRBJ1-5; cdr3_nt: TGTGCCAGCAGTTACTCGTCTGGACAGGGAAATCAGCCCCAGCATTTT; cdr3_aa: CASSYSSGQGNQPQHF
v_call: TRBV5-4; d_call: -; clone_size: -; j_call: TRBJ2-7; cdr3_nt: TGTGCCAGCAGCTTGGCACAGAAGAGCTCCTACGAGCAGTACTTC; cdr3_aa: CASSLAQKSSYEQYF
v_call: TRBV18; d_call: -; clone_size: -; j_call: TRBJ2-5; cdr3_nt: TGTGCCAGCTTCTCAACTAGCCAAGAGACCCAGTACTTC; cdr3_aa: CASFSTSQETQYF
v_call: TRBV28; d_call: TRBD2; clone_size: -; j_call: TRBJ2-3; cdr3_nt: TGTGCCAGCAGCAAGAGCGGGGCGCGGGATACGCAGTATTTT; cdr3_aa: CASSKSGARDTQYF
v_call: TRBV28; d_call: TRBD1; clone_size: -; j_call: TRBJ2-7; cdr3_nt: TGTGCCAGCAGTTTATTACCCGGACAGGGCTACGAGCAGTACTTC; cdr3_aa: CASSLLPGQGYEQYF
v_call: TRBV25-1; d_call: TRBD1; clone_size: -; j_call: TRBJ2-7; cdr3_nt: TGTGCCAGCAGTGGATCTCACGGGACAGGGGGCGCCGAGCAGTACTTC; cdr3_aa: CASSGSHGTGGAEQYF
v_call: TRBV5-1; d_call: TRBD1; clone_size: -; j_call: TRBJ1-1; cdr3_nt: TGCGCCAGCAGCTTGGGACAGGGGACCACTGAAGCTTTCTTT; cdr3_aa: CASSLGQGTTEAFF
v_call: TRBV4-1; d_call: -; clone_size: -; j_call: TRBJ1-5; cdr3_nt: TGCGCCAGCAGCCAGGCGGGGCAGAGCAATCAGCCCCAGCATTTT; cdr3_aa: CASSQAGQSNQPQHF
v_call: TRBV5-1; d_call: -; clone_size: -; j_call: TRBJ1-1; cdr3_nt: TGCGCCAGCAGCTTGGGCCAGCGGGGACCGAACACTGAAGCTTTCTTT; cdr3_aa: CASSLGQRGPNTEAFF
v_call: TRBV7-9; d_call: TRBD2; clone_size: -; j_call: TRBJ2-3; cdr3_nt: TGTGCCGGCAGCCTTAGACTAGCGGGCGACACAGATACGCAGTATTTT; cdr3_aa: CAGSLRLAGDTDTQYF
v_call: TRBV7-3; d_call: TRBD2; clone_size: -; j_call: TRBJ2-1; cdr3_nt: TGTGCCAGCAGCTCCGGGACTAGCGGGAACAATGAGCAGTTCTTC; cdr3_aa: CASSSGTSGNNEQFF
v_call: TRBV7-2; d_call: -; clone_size: -; j_call: TRBJ1-2; cdr3_nt: TGTGCCAGCAGCTCCCGCGGGGGGGAGGGCTATGGCTACACCTTC; cdr3_aa: CASSSRGGEGYGYTF
v_call: TRBV28; d_call: TRBD1; clone_size: -; j_call: TRBJ1-2; cdr3_nt: TGTGCCAGCAGTCCGACTCCGGGACAGGGGGCCTATGGCTACACCTTC; cdr3_aa: CASSPTPGQGAYGYTF
v_call: TRBV7-2; d_call: TRBD1; clone_size: -; j_call: TRBJ2-7; cdr3_nt: TGTGCCAGCAGCTTAGGGTTTTTGGGACAGTACGCTTTGGAGCAGTACTTC; cdr3_aa: CASSLGFLGQYALEQYF
v_call: TRBV19; d_call: -; clone_size: -; j_call: TRBJ1-5; cdr3_nt: TGTGCCAGTAGTATGGGCAACCACCCCAATCAGCCCCAGCATTTT; cdr3_aa: CASSMGNHPNQPQHF
v_call: TRBV7-3; d_call: TRBD1; clone_size: -; j_call: TRBJ2-2; cdr3_nt: TGTGCCAGCAGCTCCCCAGCAGGGGGCAACACCGGGGAGCTGTTTTTT; cdr3_aa: CASSSPAGGNTGELFF
v_call: TRBV6-1; d_call: -; clone_size: -; j_call: TRBJ1-5; cdr3_nt: TGTGCCAGCAGTGAAGCCAGGCATGGCAATCAGCCCCAGCATTTT; cdr3_aa: CASSEARHGNQPQHF
v_call: TRBV25-1; d_call: TRBD1; clone_size: -; j_call: TRBJ2-6; cdr3_nt: TGTGCCAGCAGCCGGGATCACAGGGGGTCTGGGGCCAACGTCCTGACTTTC; cdr3_aa: CASSRDHRGSGANVLTF
v_call: TRBV7-2; d_call: TRBD1; clone_size: -; j_call: TRBJ2-4; cdr3_nt: TGTGCCAGCAGCTTTGGACAGGGGGACATTCAGTACTTC; cdr3_aa: CASSFGQGDIQYF
v_call: TRBV19; d_call: TRBD2; clone_size: -; j_call: TRBJ2-3; cdr3_nt: TGTGCCAGTAGTATCGGGGGGGGCATCGAAAGCACAGATACGCAGTATTTT; cdr3_aa: CASSIGGGIESTDTQYF
v_call: TRBV10-3; d_call: TRBD1; clone_size: -; j_call: TRBJ1-2; cdr3_nt: TGTGCCATCAGAGTTCCGGACAGGGCCGACTATGGCTACACCTTC; cdr3_aa: CAIRVPDRADYGYTF
v_call: TRBV2; d_call: -; clone_size: -; j_call: TRBJ1-2; cdr3_nt: TGTGCCAGCAGTGCGGGGAGCTCTCATGGCTACACCTTC; cdr3_aa: CASSAGSSHGYTF
v_call: TRBV5-6; d_call: TRBD2; clone_size: -; j_call: TRBJ2-1; cdr3_nt: TGTGCCAGCAGCTTGGTCGGCGGGAGGGCCTTCAATGAGCAGTTCTTC; cdr3_aa: CASSLVGGRAFNEQFF
v_call: TRBV9; d_call: -; clone_size: -; j_call: TRBJ2-6; cdr3_nt: TGTGCCAGCAGCGTAGGTGGGGGACTCGACTCTGGGGCCAACGTCCTGACTTTC; cdr3_aa: CASSVGGGLDSGANVLTF
v_call: TRBV5-1; d_call: -; clone_size: -; j_call: TRBJ1-1; cdr3_nt: TGCGCCAGCAGCAAGATGGGGGGGGGCAACACTGAAGCTTTCTTT; cdr3_aa: CASSKMGGGNTEAFF
v_call: TRBV9; d_call: -; clone_size: -; j_call: TRBJ2-3; cdr3_nt: TGTGCCAGCAGCCCTACCCAGGGGACTATCACAGATACGCAGTATTTT; cdr3_aa: CASSPTQGTITDTQYF
v_call: TRBV27; d_call: -; clone_size: -; j_call: TRBJ1-5; cdr3_nt: TGTGCCAGCAGTTTAGGGGGCCTTTTTGATAGCAATCAGCCCCAGCATTTT; cdr3_aa: CASSLGGLFDSNQPQHF
v_call: TRBV28; d_call: TRBD2; clone_size: -; j_call: TRBJ2-1; cdr3_nt: TGTGCCAGCAGTGGGGGGGGGTTCAGCAATGAGCAGTTCTTC; cdr3_aa: CASSGGGFSNEQFF
v_call: TRBV29-1; d_call: -; clone_size: -; j_call: TRBJ2-7; cdr3_nt: TGCAGCGCCGGACAGAGCTCCTACGAGCAGTACTTC; cdr3_aa: CSAGQSSYEQYF
v_call: TRBV2; d_call: -; clone_size: -; j_call: TRBJ1-3; cdr3_nt: TGTGCCAGCAGTACTCCAGGGACTGGAAACACCATATATTTT; cdr3_aa: CASSTPGTGNTIYF
v_call: TRBV28; d_call: TRBD1; clone_size: once; j_call: TRBJ1-4; cdr3_nt: TGTGCCAGCAGGGAAGACAGGGTATTGGAAAAACTGTTTTTT; cdr3_aa: CASREDRVLEKLFF
v_call: TRBV2; d_call: TRBD1; clone_size: -; j_call: TRBJ1-2; cdr3_nt: TGTGCCAGCAGTGGACCGGGACAGGGCCTAGCTAACTATGGCTACACCTTC; cdr3_aa: CASSGPGQGLANYGYTF
v_call: TRBV6-5; d_call: TRBD1; clone_size: -; j_call: TRBJ1-5; cdr3_nt: TGTGCCAGCAGTGGGACAGCCGCCTGGTCCCCCCAGCATTTT; cdr3_aa: CASSGTAAWSPQHF
v_call: TRBV5-1; d_call: -; clone_size: -; j_call: TRBJ1-3; cdr3_nt: TGCGCCAGCAGCTCCGGGACACCGAGGGACACCATATATTTT; cdr3_aa: CASSSGTPRDTIYF
v_call: TRBV5-6; d_call: TRBD2; clone_size: -; j_call: TRBJ2-1; cdr3_nt: TGTGCCAGCAGCTTGGAGGAATGGACTAGCGTCTACAATGAGCAGTTCTTC; cdr3_aa: CASSLEEWTSVYNEQFF
v_call: TRBV28; d_call: -; clone_size: -; j_call: TRBJ2-7; cdr3_nt: TGTGCCAGCAGCCCGGGACTGGTTAGCTCCTACGAGCAGTACTTC; cdr3_aa: CASSPGLVSSYEQYF
v_call: TRBV28; d_call: TRBD2; clone_size: few; j_call: TRBJ2-3; cdr3_nt: TGTGCCAGCAGTTTGTCGGGAGGTACAACAGATACGCAGTATTTT; cdr3_aa: CASSLSGGTTDTQYF
v_call: TRBV12-5; d_call: TRBD2; clone_size: -; j_call: TRBJ2-1; cdr3_nt: TGTGCTAGTGGTTTGGACCCCTCGACTAGCGGGAGTCTCTACAATGAGCAGTTCTTC; cdr3_aa: CASGLDPSTSGSLYNEQFF
v_call: TRBV4-3; d_call: TRBD1; clone_size: -; j_call: TRBJ1-2; cdr3_nt: TGCGCCAGCAGCCCGGGGACAGGGGGATACTATGGCTACACCTTC; cdr3_aa: CASSPGTGGYYGYTF
v_call: TRBV19; d_call: -; clone_size: once; j_call: TRBJ1-1; cdr3_nt: TGTGCCAGTAGTATAGTGAGAGACACTGAAGCTTTCTTT; cdr3_aa: CASSIVRDTEAFF